Given below is one T cell receptor (beta chain) in context. The data were taken from a study of radiation and T cells in renal cell carcinoma. Time point indicated: blood 2 weeks post-SBRT. Treatment in this sample: 15 Gy SBRT to primary tumor, nephrectomy 4 weeks later. Method: immunoSEQ multiplex PCR; TCRdb's copy keeps in-frame clones and lacks some. The table records roughly 130,000 clones, 70% to 90% of them present only once. Trimming took 5 bases from V and 4 from J, leaving 6 bases between them. Germline CDR1 and CDR2: SEHNR and FQNEAQ (reference sequence). The CDR3 length is 12 residues. Material: blood, obtained from a patient whose treatment included radiotherapy and nephrectomy. This chain joins TRBV7-9 and TRBJ1-5; D is unresolved. This TCR derives from a woman in her sixties with renal cell carcinoma. CDR3 in DNA: TGTGCCAGCAGCCCAGAAAATCAGCCCCAGCATTTT. This translates into CASSPENQPQHF.